These 32 T cell receptor beta chains share one sample of origin, sequenced in a study of T cells after yellow fever vaccination. In TCRdb, the 5' RACE reads were re-called with MiXCR into one record per CDR3 protein. The table includes a few hundred thousand distinct CDR3 sequences, roughly 5.6% detected once. Sample: CD4+ T cells sorted from PBMCs, taken on the day of the yellow fever booster vaccination. The receptors come from a man aged 18 to 30 who received the YFV17D yellow fever vaccine.

There are a few counts of this clonotype. The rearrangement links TRBV19 to TRBJ2-1; 10 bases fit TRBD2. Germline V CDR1 and CDR2: LNHDA, SQIVND (reference sequence). V shed 3 bases, J shed 7 bases, and the junction held 9 bases outside the gene matches. This CDR3 spans 16 amino acids. The CDR3 nucleotides read TGTGCCAGTAGTATTCCAGCGGGGGGGTTCAATAATGAGCAGTTCTTC. Protein sequence: CASSIPAGGFNNEQFF.

By proportion, this clonotype is medium-sized. This chain uses TRBV5-1 with TRBJ2-7, with D possibly being TRBD1 or TRBD2 (5 bases each). Germline values: CDR1 SGHRS, CDR2 YFSETQ. The CDR3 consists of 15 residues. The ends were cut back, 0 bases at V and 2 bases at J, with 12 bases in the middle. Written as DNA, the CDR3 is TGCGCCAGCAGCTTGGACGGGACCCCCACCTACGAGCAGTACGTC. Amino acid sequence: CASSLDGTPTYEQYV.

This clonotype was picked up a small number of times. This sequence joins TRBV6-6 and TRBJ2-1; TRBD2 matches 9 bases. The CDR3 is 14 amino acids. With 7 bases clipped from V and 7 bases from J, the junction kept 8 bases outside the gene matches. In germline, CDR1 is MNHNY, CDR2 SVGAGI (reference sequence). Here the CDR3 reads CASNRGGGDNEQFF. The CDR3 region has the DNA TGTGCCAGCAATAGAGGCGGGGGGGATAATGAGCAGTTCTTC.

As DNA, the CDR3 is TGTGCCAGCAGCTTTACCACGGGGGACACTGAAGCTTTCTTT. This encodes CASSFTTGDTEAFF. The J gene is TRBJ1-1, the V gene TRBV13; D is possibly TRBD1 (5 bases). The germline V and J ends were trimmed by 3 bases and 3 bases, with 11 bases remaining between them. CDR1 and CDR2 from the germline V gene are PRHDT and FYEKMQ (reference sequence). This CDR3 comprises 14 residues.

This clonotype appeared many times. The rearrangement uses TRBV12-3 or TRBV12-4 and TRBJ1-1; 7 positions match TRBD1. V dropped 6 bases and J dropped 4; count of bases not matched to a gene: 2. The CDR3 is 12 residues long. The DNA for the CDR3 is TGTGCCAGCAGGGACAGGACCACTGAAGCTTTCTTT. It yields the protein CASRDRTTEAFF.

Only a few counts were recorded for this clonotype. At one of its ends the junction is not consistent with the germline gene, which may arise from a read error. The rearrangement uses TRBV2 and TRBJ2-1; possible D gene TRBD2, 5 bases. The CDR3 is 13 residues long. Per germline, CDR1 SNHLY and CDR2 FYNNEI. The CDR3 spells CASSVGGEIRIYF. As DNA, the CDR3 is TGTGCCAGCAGTGTCGGTGGGGAGATCCGTATTTACTTC.

V and J are TRBV7-2 and TRBJ2-7, with D tentatively TRBD1 (6 bases). CDR1 and CDR2 (germline): SGHTA, FQGNSA. With 0 bases removed from V and 4 bases from J, the gap between germline ends came to 13 bases. This CDR3 spans 15 amino acids. CDR3 residues: CASSLAAGTLYEQYF. CDR3 sequence (DNA): TGTGCCAGCAGCTTAGCCGCCGGGACACTTTACGAGCAGTACTTC.

This clonotype appeared a few times. The chain combines TRBV6-5 with TRBJ2-6; D is perhaps TRBD1 (6 bases). V was trimmed by 10 bases and J by 0 bases, leaving 16 bases between them. The CDR3 is made up of 16 amino acids. Germline lookup yields CDR1 MNHEY and CDR2 SVGAGI. CDR3 coding DNA: TGTGCCACCCGCCGGGACATTCGCTCTGGGGCCAACGTCCTGACTTTC. Amino acid sequence: CATRRDIRSGANVLTF.

Worth noting for this clonotype: This may stem from a read error, because a much larger clone lies one nucleotide away. V and J are TRBV15 and TRBJ2-7; 7 bases map to TRBD2. The DNA end is a closer match to TRBJ2-1, so the J assignment may be wrong. The CDR3 extends over 12 amino acids. Germline CDR1 LNHNV, CDR2 YYDKDF (reference sequence). The CDR3 nucleotides are TGTGCCACCAGCCTTGGCGGGGGAGAGCAGTTCTTC. Encoded protein: CATSLGGGEQFF.

This clonotype has at least ten counts. The chain is built from TRBV9 and TRBJ1-2; no clear D gene. Germline lookup yields CDR1 SGDLS and CDR2 YYNGEE. The CDR3 has 13 residues. Trimming stripped 2 bases from V and 4 bases from J, with 9 bases between. CDR3 protein: CASSVGQAYGYTF. The CDR3 region has the DNA TGTGCCAGCAGCGTTGGGCAGGCCTATGGCTACACCTTC.

This clonotype has a count of ten or more. V gene TRBV6-5 combines with J gene TRBJ2-1, with D unresolved. V was shortened by 1 base and J by 0 bases, with 13 bases between the two germline ends. The CDR3 runs to 17 residues. Germline V lookup: CDR1 MNHEY, CDR2 SVGAGI. The CDR3 loop reads CASSYFSGATSYNEQFF. The CDR3 bases are TGTGCCAGCAGTTACTTTTCGGGCGCGACCTCCTACAATGAGCAGTTCTTC.

This clonotype was seen a handful of times. CDR3 residues: CASSWTRGGSYNEQFF. CDR3 in DNA: TGTGCCAGCAGCTGGACCCGAGGGGGCTCCTACAATGAGCAGTTCTTC. The chain employs TRBV7-8 and TRBJ2-1; a weak D match, TRBD1 (6 bases). V lost 4 bases and J lost 0, with 13 bases in between. Germline values: CDR1 SGHVS, CDR2 FQNEAQ. The CDR3 is made up of 16 amino acids.

This chain uses TRBV12-3 or TRBV12-4 with TRBJ2-5; weak D call: TRBD1 (6 bases). V lost 3 bases, J lost 5 bases, and 10 bases lay in between. The CDR3 is made up of 13 amino acids. The DNA for the CDR3 is TGTGCCAGCAGTTTTGGACAGATGGAGACCCAGTACTTC. Translated: CASSFGQMETQYF.

This clonotype was seen at least ten times. The genes are TRBV20-1 and TRBJ2-1, with TRBD2 matching 8 bases. Trimming took 5 bases from V and 7 from J; bases not matched to a gene: 7. The germline V gene encodes CDR1 DFQATT and CDR2 SNEGSKA (reference sequence). The CDR3 covers 13 residues. The CDR3: CSAPGGAKNEQFF. The CDR3, as DNA: TGCAGTGCTCCCGGGGGGGCCAAAAATGAGCAGTTCTTC.

This clonotype was seen ten or more times. The genes are TRBV4-1 and TRBJ2-1, with 10 bases fitting TRBD2. The germline CDR1 and CDR2 sequences are MGHRA and YSYEKL. The CDR3 has 16 residues. Germline trimming cut 0 bases from V and 9 bases from J; bases unmatched to any gene: 8. Written as DNA, the CDR3 is TGCGCCAGCAGCCAAGAGGCAGCGGGGGGGCCTGGTGAGCAGTTCTTC. Its translation is CASSQEAAGGPGEQFF.

The V gene is TRBV18, the J gene TRBJ1-2; D gene ambiguous. CDR3 length: 15 residues. The germline CDR1 and CDR2 sequences are KGHSH and LQKENI. The V end lost 0 bases, the J end lost 0 bases, and 8 bases lay between the germline ends. The CDR3 DNA reads as TGTGCCAGCTCACCACCGTTTAGCACTAACTATGGCTACACCTTC. Protein: CASSPPFSTNYGYTF. The whole variable domain, remainder taken from reference TRBV18 and TRBJ1-2, is NAGVMQNPRHLVRRRGQEARLRCSPMKGHSHVYWYRQLPEEGLKFMVYLQKENIIDESGMPKERFSAEFPKEGPSILRIQQVVRGDSAAYFCASSPPFSTNYGYTFGSGTRLTVV.

This clonotype was counted between two and nine times. The V call is TRBV6-2 or TRBV6-3, the J call TRBJ2-1; a possible D gene is TRBD2 (6 bases). From germline, CDR1 is MNHEY and CDR2 SVGEGT. V lost 6 bases and J lost 3, with 18 bases in between. The CDR3 consists of 16 residues. The chain's CDR3 is CASRGRGSGFYNEQFF. In DNA form, the CDR3 reads TGTGCCAGCAGGGGTCGGGGTAGCGGATTCTACAATGAGCAGTTCTTC.

This chain links TRBV12-3 or TRBV12-4 with TRBJ1-5; D remains unclear. This CDR3 comprises 13 residues. The ends were cut back, 7 bases at V and 4 bases at J, with 11 bases in the middle. The CDR3 spells CASNPDGNQPQHF. For the CDR3, the DNA is TGTGCCAGCAACCCGGACGGGAATCAGCCCCAGCATTTT.

This clonotype showed up many times. The chain combines TRBV4-2 with TRBJ1-4; 7 positions match TRBD1. CDR1 LGHNA and CDR2 YNFKEQ come from the germline V gene. Trimming took 1 base from V and 4 from J; bases not matched to a gene: 6. CDR3 length: 16 amino acids. Here the CDR3 DNA reads TGTGCCAGCAGCCAAGGCTCCGGGACAGTTAATGAAAAACTGTTTTTT. Translation: CASSQGSGTVNEKLFF.

This clonotype appeared a few times. V and J are TRBV20-1 and TRBJ2-2; D uncertain. Trimming took 5 bases from V and 3 from J, leaving 10 bases between them. In germline, CDR1 is DFQATT, CDR2 SNEGSKA (reference sequence). CDR3 size: 13 residues. The CDR3 loop is CSAQHSYTGELFF. CDR3 sequence (DNA): TGCAGTGCTCAACACTCGTACACCGGGGAGCTGTTTTTT.

Many counts were recorded for this clonotype. J is TRBJ2-5 and V is TRBV4-1; a weak D match, TRBD2 (7 bases). The CDR3 length is 13 residues. Germline assignment: CDR1 MGHRA and CDR2 YSYEKL. V was pared by 4 bases and J by 5 bases, with 11 bases between. The CDR3 loop reads CASSRGGAETQYF. Written as DNA, the CDR3 is TGCGCCAGCAGCCGAGGGGGGGCGGAGACCCAGTACTTC.

The chain uses TRBV12-3 or TRBV12-4 and TRBJ2-2, with TRBD1 matching 7 bases. V shed 6 bases and J 0 bases; nucleotides not matched to a gene: 13. The CDR3 has 18 residues. The CDR3 DNA sequence: TGTGCCAGCAGACACGGGGACAGCTTATACGCGAACACCGGGGAGCTGTTTTTT. This encodes CASRHGDSLYANTGELFF.

This clonotype was counted between two and nine times. The V and J genes are TRBV12-5 and TRBJ1-5; 7 bases fit TRBD1. Germline lookup yields CDR1 LGHNT and CDR2 FRNRAP. The length of the CDR3 is 16 residues. Trimming took 7 bases from V and 4 from J; bases not matched to a gene: 13. The CDR3 DNA follows: TGTGCTAGTGCCGCTCGACAGGGTTTACGAAATCAGCCCCAGCATTTT. This codes for CASAARQGLRNQPQHF.

The J gene is TRBJ2-3, the V gene TRBV20-1; D perhaps matches TRBD1 (5 bases). CDR1 DFQATT and CDR2 SNEGSKA come from the germline V gene (reference sequence). Trimming took 6 bases from V and 4 from J, leaving 14 bases between them. This CDR3 has 13 amino acids. CDR3 bases: TGCAGTGCGAGCAGCAGGGCCCCAGATACGCAGTATTTT. It translates to CSASSRAPDTQYF.

The table lists this clonotype with many counts. This sequence joins TRBV5-4 and TRBJ2-2, with D possibly TRBD2 on 7 matching bases. Trimming removed 5 bases at V and 2 bases at J, with 22 bases between. Germline-derived CDR1 and CDR2 are SGHNT and YYREEE (reference sequence). CDR3 size: 18 residues. CDR3 nucleotides: TGTGCCAGCAGTCCGATCGGGGCGGGGGCCCAAAACACCGGGGAGCTGTTTTTT. Protein sequence: CASSPIGAGAQNTGELFF.

In its sample, this clonotype was seen many times. The gene calls are TRBV20-1 and TRBJ2-3; 8 bases match TRBD2. CDR3 length equals 13 residues. V shed 6 bases, J shed 9 bases, and the junction held 11 bases outside the gene matches. The germline V gene encodes CDR1 DFQATT and CDR2 SNEGSKA (reference sequence). The CDR3 DNA follows: TGCAGTGCCCCTAGCGGGCTGGGTCGAACGCAGTATTTT. This translates into CSAPSGLGRTQYF.

V is TRBV6-5 and J is TRBJ2-1; the match to TRBD2 covers 13 bases. CDR1 and CDR2 (germline): MNHEY, SVGAGI. The CDR3 extends over 15 amino acids. V dropped 5 bases and J dropped 6; count of bases not matched to a gene: 4. The CDR3 reads CASSGLAGALNEQFF. The CDR3 coding sequence is TGTGCCAGCAGTGGACTAGCGGGGGCCCTCAATGAGCAGTTCTTC.

To note about this clonotype: The junction differs from germline at one of its ends, possibly a read error. This chain uses TRBV4-3 with TRBJ1-4, with 9 bases that match TRBD1. CDR1 is LGHNA, CDR2 YSLEER, per germline. The CDR3 contains 14 residues. This CDR3 is CASSRQGVGENLFF. CDR3 bases: TGCGCCAGCAGCCGACAGGGGGTGGGGGAAAATCTGTTTTTT.

This clonotype has more than one count but fewer than ten. The gene calls are TRBV20-1 and TRBJ2-5; 7 bases line up with TRBD2. Germline CDR1 and CDR2: DFQATT and SNEGSKA (reference sequence). The CDR3 covers 15 residues. The V gene end was trimmed by 5 bases and the J gene end by 1 base; junction bases not matched to a gene: 10. The CDR3, as DNA: TGCAGTGCTTCTTTTGGGGGAGGGTTCCAAGAGACCCAGTACTTC. Translation: CSASFGGGFQETQYF.

This chain joins TRBV5-1 and TRBJ2-2, with 10 bases lining up with TRBD1. Germline V gives CDR1 SGHRS, CDR2 YFSETQ. Trimming took 3 bases from V and 5 from J; bases not matched to a gene: 4. This CDR3 region has 15 residues. CDR3 DNA sequence: TGCGCCAGCAGCTGGGGGACAGGGGAGACCGGGGAGCTGTTTTTT. Translated: CASSWGTGETGELFF.

This clonotype was seen only a few times. CDR3 sequence reads: CASRSRDGQADTQYF. The CDR3 region has the DNA TGCGCCAGCAGGTCTAGGGACGGACAGGCAGATACGCAGTATTTT. This rearrangement joins TRBV4-1 to TRBJ2-3; TRBD1 agrees at 7 bases. The CDR3 has 15 residues. Trimming removed 6 bases from V and 4 bases from J; junction bases left unmatched: 10. Per the germline V gene, CDR1 is MGHRA and CDR2 is YSYEKL.

The chain employs TRBV20-1 and TRBJ1-1; weak D call: TRBD1 (5 bases). The CDR3 has 12 residues. V was clipped by 0 bases and J by 7 bases, with 9 bases between them. CDR1 and CDR2 from the germline V gene are DFQATT and SNEGSKA (reference sequence). The CDR3 loop is CSARDIQGEAFF. CDR3 DNA sequence: TGCAGTGCTAGAGATATTCAGGGTGAAGCTTTCTTT.